A single sample is the source of the 30 T cell receptor beta chains below, sequenced in a study of ipilimumab plus nivolumab after autologous stem cell transplantation. The data were produced by immunoSEQ multiplex PCR, yet TCRdb's version contains in-frame clones alone and is incomplete. Here the sample spans some 41,000 clones, 80% to 95% being singletons. The specimen comprised PBMCs, sampled in a trial of ipilimumab plus nivolumab as post-transplant consolidation. These receptors originate from a male donor with multiple myeloma.

This rearrangement joins TRBV28 to TRBJ1-2; D ambiguous. Trimming left V 2 bases short and J 5 bases short, with 6 bases between. Germline V gives CDR1 MDHEN, CDR2 SYDVKM. This CDR3 has 12 amino acids. The CDR3 region is CASSLQEYGYTF. The CDR3 DNA is TGTGCCAGCAGTTTACAGGAATATGGCTACACCTTC.

The chain uses TRBV5-1 and TRBJ1-1; 10 nucleotides agree with TRBD1. The germline CDR1 and CDR2 sequences are SGHRS and YFSETQ. The CDR3 has 14 amino acids. Trimming at V came to 6 bases and at J to 3 bases, leaving 5 bases not matched to a gene. CDR3 amino acids: CASNPGQGYTEAFF. DNA for the CDR3: TGCGCCAGCAACCCGGGACAGGGGTACACTGAAGCTTTCTTT.

The chain joins TRBV7-2 to TRBJ1-2; 7 bases fit TRBD1. CDR3 length: 16 amino acids. Germline V gene sequence: CDR1 SGHTA, CDR2 FQGNSA. Trimming cost V 3 bases and J 5 bases; bases outside gene matches: 12. The CDR3 nucleotides are TGTGCCAGCAGCTTTCCCAGACCGACAGGGCTATATGGCTACACCTTC. It translates to CASSFPRPTGLYGYTF.

The chain links TRBV19 to TRBJ2-5; the match to TRBD1 covers 7 bases. The trim removed 0 bases at V and 2 bases at J, leaving 6 bases unmatched. Germline values: CDR1 LNHDA, CDR2 SQIVND (reference sequence). This CDR3 spans 16 amino acids. The chain's CDR3 is CASSIDLRRGQETQYF. The CDR3 DNA reads TGTGCCAGTAGTATAGATCTCCGCAGGGGGCAAGAGACCCAGTACTTC.

The chain combines TRBV12-5 with TRBJ1-1, with a possible D match to TRBD1 (5 bases). Germline lookup yields CDR1 LGHNT and CDR2 FRNRAP. The length of the CDR3 is 13 residues. V lost 8 bases and J 4 bases, leaving 14 bases between the germline ends. CDR3 in amino acids: CASSGWVFTEAFF. The CDR3 DNA sequence: TGTGCTAGTTCAGGGTGGGTATTCACTGAAGCTTTCTTT.

The rearrangement links TRBV18 to TRBJ2-2, with 9 bases aligning to TRBD2. Germline V gene lookup returns CDR1 KGHSH and CDR2 LQKENI. The CDR3 runs to 17 residues. V was pared by 0 bases and J by 7 bases, with 9 bases of the junction left unmatched. This CDR3 reads CASSPPRVAGAVGELFF. In nucleotides, the CDR3 is TGTGCCAGCTCACCACCGAGGGTAGCGGGAGCAGTCGGGGAGCTGTTTTTT. Using reference TRBV18 and TRBJ2-2 for the parts outside the CDR3, the full variable domain is NAGVMQNPRHLVRRRGQEARLRCSPMKGHSHVYWYRQLPEEGLKFMVYLQKENIIDESGMPKERFSAEFPKEGPSILRIQQVVRGDSAAYFCASSPPRVAGAVGELFFGEGSRLTVL.

CDR3 region: CAWRGPGDTQYF. CDR3 nucleotides: TGTGCCTGGAGGGGCCCGGGGGATACGCAGTATTTT. The chain couples TRBV30 to TRBJ2-3; TRBD2 might be the D (5 bases). V lost 3 bases and J 6 bases, leaving 10 bases between the germline ends. From germline, CDR1 is GTSNPN and CDR2 SVGIG (reference sequence). The CDR3 consists of 12 residues.

The V and J genes are TRBV11-1 and TRBJ1-4; D is ambiguous. Germline CDR1 SGHAT, CDR2 FQDESV (reference sequence). This CDR3 is 14 amino acids long. V was cut by 1 base and J by 5 bases, with 8 bases left in between. CDR3 in amino acids: CASSLELSNEKLFF. CDR3 sequence (DNA): TGTGCCAGCAGCTTAGAACTTTCAAATGAAAAACTGTTTTTT.

This clone showed up just once. The rearrangement links TRBV5-6 to TRBJ2-1; 9 positions match TRBD1. The CDR3 spans 15 residues. Germline-derived CDR1 and CDR2 are SGHDT and YYEEEE. The V gene end was trimmed by 4 bases and the J gene end by 6 bases; junction bases not matched to a gene: 8. The CDR3 coding sequence is TGTGCCAGCAGCCTACAGGGGGCAGGCCCCAATGAGCAGTTCTTC. Its protein product is CASSLQGAGPNEQFF.

The V and J genes are TRBV18 and TRBJ2-5; 9 bases align to TRBD2. Germline V gene sequence: CDR1 KGHSH, CDR2 LQKENI. Trimming removed 3 bases from V and 6 bases from J; junction bases left unmatched: 11. CDR3 size: 16 residues. The CDR3 spells CASSPLAGVREKTQYF. As DNA, the CDR3 is TGTGCCAGCTCACCTTTAGCGGGAGTTCGTGAAAAGACCCAGTACTTC.

The V gene is TRBV5-8, the J gene TRBJ1-1; a weak D match, TRBD1 (6 bases). The CDR3 totals 14 residues. V lost 4 bases and J 1 base, leaving 11 bases between the germline ends. Germline V gene data show CDR1 as SGHTS and CDR2 as YDEGEE. CDR3 coding DNA: TGTGCCAGCAGCGGGAGGACAGCGAACACTGAAGCTTTCTTT. The encoded protein is CASSGRTANTEAFF.

CDR3 loop: CASSLAYRGSEQYF. CDR3 DNA: TGTGCCAGCAGCTTAGCCTACAGGGGTTCCGAGCAGTACTTC. J is TRBJ2-7 and V is TRBV7-2; 7 nucleotides line up with TRBD1. The CDR3 extends over 14 amino acids. The ends lost 0 bases at V and 6 bases at J; junction bases unmatched: 5. Germline V lookup: CDR1 SGHTA, CDR2 FQGNSA.

The chain couples TRBV29-1 to TRBJ2-3; D is undetermined. This CDR3 has 11 residues. Germline V gives CDR1 SQVTM, CDR2 ANQGSEA. The CDR3 protein is CSAGGTDTQYF. In nucleotides, the CDR3 is TGCAGTGCCGGTGGAACAGATACGCAGTATTTT.

This clone was recorded only once. The J gene is TRBJ2-1, the V gene TRBV9; D remains unclear. Germline V gives CDR1 SGDLS, CDR2 YYNGEE. The CDR3 contains 13 residues. V was shortened by 0 bases and J by 12 bases, with 13 bases between the two germline ends. CDR3 bases: TGTGCCAGCAGCGTAGGAGACTCGCCCTGGCAGTTCTTC. Its protein product is CASSVGDSPWQFF.

This clone showed up just a few times. The chain couples TRBV9 to TRBJ1-1; a weak D match, TRBD1 (6 bases). The V gene lost 5 bases and the J gene lost 4 bases, with 15 bases spanning the gap. Per germline, CDR1 SGDLS and CDR2 YYNGEE. The CDR3 loop spans 14 amino acids. CDR3 bases: TGTGCCAGCAGTGCGTCTGGGGGGCGCACTGAAGCTTTCTTT. Protein sequence: CASSASGGRTEAFF.

J is TRBJ2-5 and V is TRBV27; 9 positions match TRBD1. Trimming took 4 bases from V and 4 from J; bases not matched to a gene: 7. Per the germline V gene, CDR1 is MNHEY and CDR2 is SMNVEV (reference sequence). This CDR3 region has 15 residues. For the CDR3, the DNA is TGTGCCAGCAGTTCACTCGGGACAGGGCCAGAGACCCAGTACTTC. This translates into CASSSLGTGPETQYF.

This chain joins TRBV5-1 and TRBJ2-7; TRBD2 might be the D (6 bases). The V end lost 2 bases, the J end lost 7 bases, and 10 bases lay between the germline ends. This CDR3 is built from 12 residues. CDR1 is SGHRS and CDR2 is YFSETQ in the germline V gene. Written as DNA, the CDR3 is TGCGCCAGCAGCTTTTCGGGGGTTGAGCAGTACTTC. It codes for CASSFSGVEQYF. Supplemented by reference TRBV5-1 and TRBJ2-7, the full variable domain reads KAGVTQTPRYLIKTRGQQVTLSCSPISGHRSVSWYQQTPGQGLQFLFEYFSETQRNKGNFPGRFSGRQFSNSRSEMNVSTLELGDSALYLCASSFSGVEQYFGPGTRLTVT.

The chain carries TRBV6-6 and TRBJ2-1, with D possibly being TRBD1 or TRBD2 (6 bases each). The CDR3 contains 15 residues. Germline values: CDR1 MNHNY, CDR2 SVGAGI (reference sequence). The V end was cut by 1 base, the J end by 4 bases, with 11 bases between. The CDR3 sequence: CASSYLGGSYNEQFF. The CDR3 DNA reads TGTGCCAGCAGTTACTTGGGGGGCTCGTACAATGAGCAGTTCTTC.

Only a few counts were recorded for this clone. The chain carries TRBV4-2 and TRBJ1-5; no firm D call. The CDR3 consists of 13 residues. Trimming left V 1 base short and J 9 bases short, with 10 bases between. Germline V CDR1 and CDR2: LGHNA, YNFKEQ. The CDR3 region is CASSQAKGRPQHF. In nucleotides, the CDR3 is TGTGCCAGCAGCCAAGCCAAGGGTAGGCCCCAGCATTTT.

CDR3 nucleotides: TGTGCCAGCAGCTTAGGCAGGGGAGGCGAGCAGTACTTC. Translated: CASSLGRGGEQYF. The genes are TRBV11-2 and TRBJ2-7; the D call may be TRBD1 or TRBD2 (6 bases each). CDR1 is SGHAT, CDR2 FQNNGV, per germline. Trimming removed 1 base from V and 6 bases from J, with 10 bases in between. This CDR3 is built from 13 residues.

The rearrangement uses TRBV5-4 and TRBJ2-5; 13 nucleotides line up with TRBD2. This CDR3 is 17 amino acids long. The V and J ends lost 4 bases and 5 bases, in that order; junction bases with no gene match: 11. Germline V gene lookup returns CDR1 SGHNT and CDR2 YYREEE (reference sequence). CDR3: CASSPLRTSGGRETQYF. As DNA, the CDR3 is TGTGCCAGCAGCCCACTTCGGACTAGCGGGGGTCGTGAGACCCAGTACTTC.

This chain connects TRBV7-9 to TRBJ2-3; D gene uncertain. This CDR3 spans 12 amino acids. V lost 6 bases, J lost 4 bases, and 8 bases lay in between. Germline V CDR1 and CDR2: SEHNR, FQNEAQ (reference sequence). CDR3 sequence: CASSLPADTQYF. CDR3 bases: TGTGCCAGCAGTCTCCCCGCAGATACGCAGTATTTT.

The rearrangement links TRBV7-2 to TRBJ2-7, with D maybe TRBD1 (6 bases). Trimming took 5 bases from V and 6 from J, leaving 14 bases between them. Germline assignment: CDR1 SGHTA and CDR2 FQGNSA. The CDR3 has 13 residues. CDR3 bases: TGTGCCAGCAGCCAGGGGTGGATTTCCGAGCAGTACTTC. It encodes CASSQGWISEQYF. Full variable domain (rest looked up from reference TRBV7-2 and TRBJ2-7): GAGVSQSPSNKVTEKGKDVELRCDPISGHTALYWYRQSLGQGLEFLIYFQGNSAPDKSGLPSDRFSAERTGGSVSTLTIQRTQQEDSAVYLCASSQGWISEQYFGPGTRLTVT.

This rearrangement joins TRBV7-2 to TRBJ2-1; TRBD2 might be the D (6 bases). Between the trimmed V and J ends, which lost 2 bases and 6 bases, there was a span of 14 bases. Germline V gene data show CDR1 as SGHTA and CDR2 as FQGNSA. The CDR3 is 15 residues long. CDR3: CASSLRAGLFNEQFF. The CDR3, as DNA: TGTGCCAGCAGCTTAAGGGCGGGGCTTTTCAATGAGCAGTTCTTC.

As concerns this clone: Given a much more abundant clone one base away, this may be a read error. For the CDR3, the DNA is TGTGCCAGCAGCGTAGCGGCAGGGGGCTCTGGAAACACCATATATTTT. Protein: CASSVAAGGSGNTIYF. The J gene is TRBJ1-3, the V gene TRBV7-9; 7 nucleotides match TRBD1. CDR1 is SEHNR and CDR2 is FQNEAQ in the germline V gene (reference sequence). The CDR3 has 16 residues.

The CDR3 nucleotides are TGCGCCAGCAGCTTGGTAGGTCAGGGGGACGAGCAGTACTTC. It encodes CASSLVGQGDEQYF. The chain carries TRBV5-1 and TRBJ2-7, with 7 bases aligning to TRBD1. CDR3 length: 14 residues. The V segment lost 0 bases and the J segment 5 bases; nucleotides outside the gene matches: 5. Germline CDR1 SGHRS, CDR2 YFSETQ. The variable domain in full, completed from reference TRBV5-1 and TRBJ2-7, reads KAGVTQTPRYLIKTRGQQVTLSCSPISGHRSVSWYQQTPGQGLQFLFEYFSETQRNKGNFPGRFSGRQFSNSRSEMNVSTLELGDSALYLCASSLVGQGDEQYFGPGTRLTVT.

This chain links TRBV7-6 with TRBJ2-1; maybe TRBD2 (5 bases). V was trimmed by 1 base and J by 0 bases, leaving 7 bases between them. The CDR3 is 15 amino acids. CDR1 is SGHVS, CDR2 FNYEAQ, per germline. The CDR3 here is CASSLDGISYNEQFF. For the CDR3, the DNA is TGTGCCAGCAGCTTAGACGGGATCTCCTACAATGAGCAGTTCTTC.

The chain recombines TRBV6-1 with TRBJ1-6; D is unclear. V was trimmed by 2 bases and J by 5 bases, leaving 10 bases between them. This CDR3 has 15 amino acids. CDR1 is MNHNS, CDR2 SASEGT, per germline. CDR3 nucleotide sequence: TGTGCCAGCAGTGAAAACCGGTGGCATAATTCACCCCTCCACTTT. Amino acids: CASSENRWHNSPLHF.

The rearrangement links TRBV5-5 to TRBJ2-5; 8 bases align to TRBD2. The V segment lost 4 bases and the J segment 2 bases; nucleotides outside the gene matches: 7. Germline CDR1 is SGHKS and CDR2 is YYEKEE (reference sequence). There are 15 residues in the CDR3. The CDR3 reads CASSGVAGSQETQYF. In nucleotides, the CDR3 is TGTGCCAGCAGCGGAGTAGCGGGGTCACAAGAGACCCAGTACTTC.

The chain couples TRBV5-4 to TRBJ1-4; D is possibly TRBD1 (5 bases). This CDR3 contains 13 residues. V gave up 3 bases and J gave up 6 bases, with 9 bases separating them. The germline CDR1 and CDR2 sequences are SGHNT and YYREEE (reference sequence). CDR3 sequence: CASSWDGDEKLFF. The CDR3 region has the DNA TGTGCCAGCAGCTGGGACGGCGATGAAAAACTGTTTTTT.